This TCR beta chain was profiled in a study of shared clonotypes between healthy human individuals (TCRdb year 2020). About the study as a whole: The cohort included a few men and a couple of women between 18 and 49 years of age. For each donor, CD4 naive and CD4 memory were each given three plates, CD8 naive was given two plates, and CD8 memory was given one plate. The study deeply sequenced blood TCR repertoires of about 5 healthy adults to estimate repertoire size and the extent of clonotype sharing between individuals. To increase sequencing depth and limit assay-specific biases, TCR repertoire library preparation and sequencing were carried out by different laboratories using diverse techniques. Each donor's leukapheresis produced roughly between about 0.85 and 10 billion PBMCs.

Using the deep immunoSEQ assay, TCR CDR3 regions were amplified from genomic DNA by multiplex PCR. For each cell subset, the extracted genomic DNA was distributed evenly across all wells of several immunoSEQ 96-well plates, and each plate served as one replicate. For sorted subsets, each replicate PCR was loaded with 200 ng genomic DNA, equivalent to 30,000 to 35,000 T cell genomes. The purified libraries were quantified using a Qubit 3.0 fluorometer, sized with a Bioanalyzer 2100, and then quantified again using the KAPA Library Quantification kit. A separate single-read 150-cycle Illumina NextSeq 550 flow cell was used to sequence each immunoSEQ 96-well plate. The authors' analysis ran thus. Because the immunoSEQ output held only junctional sequences and lacked quality scores, the filtering could not match the filtering applied to full-length reads. Sequences were annotated with PyIR, a Python wrapper for IgBLAST v1.9, using IMGT germline references to assign V/J genes and CDR3. Reads were removed for weak V/J assignments (E-value above 1e-6), missing CDR3, stop codons, out-of-frame junctions, or ambiguous translated residues. V3J clonotypes were defined as sequences sharing the same inferred V gene, J gene, and CDR3 amino acid sequence. The percentage overlap between two repertoires was calculated by dividing the number of shared unique clonotypes by the size of the smaller repertoire. RTK rarefaction, the Chao1 estimator, and Recon v2.1 estimates of unobserved clonotypes were used to assess repertoire richness. Generation probabilities for all TCRbeta clonotypes obtained by the gDNA method from a handful of donors were computed using OLGA. TCRdb holds this immuneACCESS table with in-frame rearrangements only. Some clones are missing; in checked studies, unresolved V genes explain under half, and the rest has no known cause. Clonal size and the V and J genes are those of that table, whereas D and trimming came from the DNA. Recorded for this sample are hundreds of thousands of clones; roughly 98% of them occurred a single time. The ten largest clones capture more than 0.3% of the sample.

Study-wide findings and limitations: Sampling was restricted to blood, and TCR repertoires in tissues likely differ from the TCR repertoires found in blood. Across a few donors, approximately 4.9% of naive CD4, around 3.3% of naive CD8, approximately 2.5% of memory CD4, and under 0.45% of memory CD8 clonotypes were shared. Rarefaction of sorted-subset datasets indicated incomplete sequencing despite the large sequencing depth. Because the study included a small number of donors, the genetic and exposure-history diversity represented was limited. Naive subsets generally had larger estimated clonotype richness than memory subsets did. Compared with non-shared clonotypes, clonotypes shared by all four sorted-subset donors had higher generation probabilities. Based on pairwise subsampling, the degree of clonotype sharing among donors was expected to be affected by sequencing depth.

CD8 naive samples were obtained by positive selection for CCR7 among CD45RO-negative cells, yielding a CD45RA+CCR7+ population from which TemRA cells were excluded. The donors were healthy, HIV-negative adults who had no recently reported acute infections or vaccinations. All donors were Caucasian adults living in Nashville, Tennessee, USA. Blood was collected by leukapheresis, and PBMCs were isolated by Ficoll-Histopaque density gradient centrifugation and then cryopreserved in liquid nitrogen vapor phase. Purity and quantity of every magnetically sorted T cell population were checked by analytical flow cytometry. Each sorted fraction had its genomic DNA isolated and then quantified by UV absorbance on a Nanodrop 2000c. CDR1 and CDR2 (SGHVS, FQNEAQ) derive from the germline V gene. Trimming removed 5 bases from V and 0 bases from J, leaving 10 bases between the germline ends. From the cysteine up to the phenylalanine, the CDR3 has a length of 14 residues. Only the CDR3 DNA is retained, 42 bases long and in frame from the first base.

In the case of this clone: No cognate antigen has been identified for it. No much larger clonotype is one base removed from it; base qualities were not supplied.

This TCR derives from a man aged 25 to 45 in good health. Recombination linked TRBV7-8 to TRBJ2-5; no D gene call is confident. Sequenced material: naive CD8+ T cells sorted from blood. This sample's cell subset or site label indicates: CD45RA+CCR7+. CDR3 sequence: CASSRTENQETQYF. In nucleotide form, the sequence is TGTGCCAGCAGCAGAACAGAAAACCAAGAGACCCAGTACTTC.